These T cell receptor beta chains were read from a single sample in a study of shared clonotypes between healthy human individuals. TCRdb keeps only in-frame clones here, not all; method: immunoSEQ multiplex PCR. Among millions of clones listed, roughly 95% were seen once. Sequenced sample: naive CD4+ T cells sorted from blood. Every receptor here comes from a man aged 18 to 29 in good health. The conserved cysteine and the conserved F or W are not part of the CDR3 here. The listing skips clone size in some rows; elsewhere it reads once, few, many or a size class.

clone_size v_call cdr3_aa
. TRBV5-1 ASSPATGGNTEAF
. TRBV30 AWNELARVHEQY
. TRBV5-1 ASSSGAAYGYT
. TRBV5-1 ASSLRTGAPGELF
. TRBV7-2 ASSLATVETQY
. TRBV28 ASIGTGIWTDTQY
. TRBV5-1 ASSGGQGMNTEAF
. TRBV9 ASSVQGRFSQETQY
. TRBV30 AWSNRAPYEQY
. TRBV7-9 ASSLIPGTGDEQPQH
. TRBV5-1 ASSLAGRRDNEKLF
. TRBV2 ASSEQGAAYEQY
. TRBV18 ASSPGATRNTEAF
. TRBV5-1 ASSPGTSASTDTQY
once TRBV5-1 ASSTVQGADTEAF
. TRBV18 ASSPAGGQQPQH
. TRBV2 ASSEEAELAKNIQY
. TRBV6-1 ASSESYGTEAF
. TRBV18 ASSPTQGGTYEQY
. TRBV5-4 ASSSPGSGVQETQY
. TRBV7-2 ASSKAGLISTDTQY
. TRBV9 ASSPREWTSFGEQY
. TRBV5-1 ASSLAGNGYT
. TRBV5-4 ASHTDAGGNTEAF
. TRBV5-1 ASSLAGRRSGAF
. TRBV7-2 ASSSLAGGTYNEQF
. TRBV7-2 ASSPRTLGEYGYT
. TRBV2 ASRRQGTGNTIY
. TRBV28 ASSTPGTGGNEQY
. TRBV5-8 ASSFPISYNSPLH
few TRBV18 ASSPVVNTEAF
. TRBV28 ASSPGGTEAF
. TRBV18 ASSPLSGTGRLADYEQY
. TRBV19 ASSTSAWGLPGVFQETQY
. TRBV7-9 ASSSNEGFMGSYNSPLH
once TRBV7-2 ASSLGTGVLNTEAF
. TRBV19 ASSQRDATPETQY
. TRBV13 ASSQTDRSLSGNTIY
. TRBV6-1 ASSGQLSYEQY
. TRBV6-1 ASRTDLTNYGYT
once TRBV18 ASSPGTETRAF
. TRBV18 ASSPSSGNTIY